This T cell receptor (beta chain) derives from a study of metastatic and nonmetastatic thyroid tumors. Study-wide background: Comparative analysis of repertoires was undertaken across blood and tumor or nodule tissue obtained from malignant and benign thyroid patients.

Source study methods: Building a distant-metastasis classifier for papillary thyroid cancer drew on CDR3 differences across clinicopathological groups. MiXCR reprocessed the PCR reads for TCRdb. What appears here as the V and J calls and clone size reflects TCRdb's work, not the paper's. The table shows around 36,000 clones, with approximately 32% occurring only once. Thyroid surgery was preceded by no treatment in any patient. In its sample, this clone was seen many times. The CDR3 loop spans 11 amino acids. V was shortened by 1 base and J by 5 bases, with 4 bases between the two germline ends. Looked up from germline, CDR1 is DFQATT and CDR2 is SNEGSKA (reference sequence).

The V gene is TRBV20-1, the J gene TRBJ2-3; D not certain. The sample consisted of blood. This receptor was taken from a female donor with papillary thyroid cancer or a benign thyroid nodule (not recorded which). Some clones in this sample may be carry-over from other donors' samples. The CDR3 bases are TGCAGTGCTAGAGTTAGAGATACGCAGTATTTT. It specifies CSARVRDTQYF.